This T cell receptor beta chain derives from a study of T-cell memory formation after mild COVID-19. 5'RACE with constant-segment primers yielded barcoded, UMI-tagged TCR alpha and TCR beta cDNA libraries. Each CDR3 protein gets one entry after TCRdb re-called the 5' RACE reads with MiXCR. The sample has just over 300,000 distinct CDR3 sequences, roughly a fifth seen once. This CDR3 contains 15 residues. In germline, CDR1 is MGHDK, CDR2 SYGVNS. J lost 4 bases, V lost 8 bases, and 10 bases had no gene match. This receptor was taken from a man in his late teens or twenties who had mild COVID-19 (a few samples of this study predate the infection). Cell type and time point are not known. Sequenced material: PBMCs or a T cell subset sorted from them (not recorded which). The V call is TRBV25-1, the J call TRBJ2-1, with 8 positions matching TRBD2. The CDR3 spells CASSSLAASYNEQFF. DNA for the CDR3: TGTGCCAGCTCATCACTAGCGGCGTCATACAATGAGCAGTTCTTC.